These 18 T cell receptor beta chains share one sample of origin, sequenced in a study of blood T cell repertoires in COVID-19. Data came from immunoSEQ multiplex PCR; TCRdb stores just in-frame clones and leaves some out. The repertoire consists of some 75,000 clones, with roughly 90% occurring once and the leading ten covering 5.5% to 7.5%. The sequencing input was peripheral blood. The receptors shown here come from a man of 80 years or more with COVID-19, enrolled during active disease.

The genes are TRBV21-1 and TRBJ2-4; the listed D gene, TRBD2, was not tested against the DNA. TRBV21-1 is a known pseudogene. This CDR3 has 15 residues. Here the CDR3 reads CASNQSGGAKNIQYF. The CDR3 DNA reads as TGTGCCAGCAACCAAAGCGGGGGAGCCAAAAACATTCAGTACTTC.

This chain connects TRBV3-1 (or the pseudogene TRBV3-2) to TRBJ2-2; TRBD1 agrees at 9 bases. The ends lost 4 bases at V and 7 bases at J; junction bases unmatched: 13. The length of the CDR3 is 17 residues. Germline V gene sequence: CDR1 LGHDT, CDR2 YNNKEL (reference sequence). In nucleotides, the CDR3 is TGTGCCAGCAGCCGAGACTCCGGGACAGGGTCGGGCGGGGAGCTGTTTTTT. This sequence encodes CASSRDSGTGSGGELFF.

This clone came up a few times. The V call is TRBV29-1, the J call TRBJ2-5; 10 bases agree with TRBD1. Germline CDR1 is SQVTM and CDR2 is ANQGSEA. The CDR3 totals 15 residues. Unmatched junction bases numbered 5, after V lost 3 bases and J lost 1 base. CDR3 DNA: TGCAGCGTTGAGGGGACAGGGGTCCTCCAAGAGACCCAGTACTTC. Its protein is CSVEGTGVLQETQYF.

The gene calls are TRBV5-1 and TRBJ2-7, with D uncertain. V shed 0 bases and J shed 0 bases, with 7 bases lying between them. The germline V gene has CDR1 SGHRS and CDR2 YFSETQ. The length of the CDR3 is 14 residues. The CDR3 region is CASSLDSNSYEQYF. The CDR3 DNA reads TGCGCCAGCAGCTTGGACAGTAACTCCTACGAGCAGTACTTC.

This rearrangement joins TRBV19 to TRBJ2-7; TRBD2 agrees at 13 bases. CDR1 and CDR2 (germline): LNHDA, SQIVND (reference sequence). This CDR3 has 16 residues. The ends lost 4 bases at V and 5 bases at J; junction bases unmatched: 8. The CDR3 spells CASSTLLAGGPDEQYF. The CDR3 DNA reads as TGTGCCAGTAGTACCTTACTAGCGGGGGGGCCGGACGAGCAGTACTTC.

V gene TRBV6-6 combines with J gene TRBJ1-1, with unresolved D. Germline V lookup: CDR1 MNHNY, CDR2 SVGAGI (reference sequence). There are 14 residues in the CDR3. V was cut by 0 bases and J by 0 bases, with 5 bases left in between. In DNA form, the CDR3 reads TGTGCCAGCAGTTACTCAAACATGAACACTGAAGCTTTCTTT. Translated: CASSYSNMNTEAFF.

This clone was seen more than once but under ten times. The chain uses TRBV18 and TRBJ2-6; tentative D call: TRBD2 (5 bases). Germline V lookup: CDR1 KGHSH, CDR2 LQKENI. The CDR3 contains 14 residues. Trimming cost V 1 base and J 8 bases, with 9 bases left between them. CDR3 coding DNA: TGTGCCAGCTCACCACGAGAGGGATCCAACGTCCTGACTTTC. This gives the protein CASSPREGSNVLTF.

The chain carries TRBV7-2 and TRBJ1-4; 8 bases are a match to TRBD1. This CDR3 has 18 amino acids. The J segment lost 7 bases and the V segment lost 2 bases, leaving 15 bases of the junction unmatched. In germline, CDR1 is SGHTA, CDR2 FQGNSA. CDR3 sequence (DNA): TGTGCCAGCAGCTTAACGGGACGCAGGGGGCCGAGGATTGAAAAACTGTTTTTT. Protein product: CASSLTGRRGPRIEKLFF.

V is TRBV5-1 and J is TRBJ1-2; tentative D call: TRBD1 (5 bases). The CDR3 extends over 14 amino acids. Germline V lookup: CDR1 SGHRS, CDR2 YFSETQ. V was shortened by 4 bases and J by 4 bases, with 14 bases between the two germline ends. CDR3 loop: CASSNGGGGYGYTF. CDR3 nucleotides: TGCGCCAGCAGCAATGGCGGGGGGGGCTATGGCTACACCTTC.

This rearrangement joins TRBV6-5 to TRBJ2-2; TRBD1 agrees at 8 bases. This CDR3 has 14 residues. V gave up 2 bases and J gave up 6 bases; unmatched junction bases: 2. The germline V gene encodes CDR1 MNHEY and CDR2 SVGAGI. Here the CDR3 DNA reads TGTGCCAGCAGTTACACGGACAGGGCCGGGGAGCTGTTTTTT. It yields the protein CASSYTDRAGELFF.

Here the CDR3 reads CASSQSYRADTQYF. The CDR3 DNA reads TGTGCCAGCAGCCAATCTTACAGGGCCGATACGCAGTATTTT. The V and J genes are TRBV16 and TRBJ2-3; the D gene is possibly TRBD1 (6 bases). This CDR3 comprises 14 residues. Per the germline V gene, CDR1 is KGHSY and CDR2 is FQNENV. Trimming pared 0 bases from V and 6 bases from J, leaving 10 bases between.

This chain uses TRBV25-1 with TRBJ2-1; TRBD2 agrees at 11 bases. CDR1 and CDR2 from the germline V gene are MGHDK and SYGVNS. This CDR3 has 16 residues. Unmatched junction bases numbered 8, after V lost 6 bases and J lost 4 bases. The CDR3 loop reads CASSPSTSGEYNEQFF. CDR3 bases: TGTGCCAGCAGCCCTTCGACTAGCGGGGAGTACAATGAGCAGTTCTTC.

This chain uses TRBV7-2 with TRBJ2-5, with TRBD2 identical over 9 bases. Germline CDR1 is SGHTA and CDR2 is FQGNSA. Trimming at V came to 2 bases and at J to 4 bases, leaving 14 bases not matched to a gene. CDR3 size: 18 residues. The CDR3 DNA follows: TGTGCCAGCAGCTTAAATCCGGCTAGCGGGGTAGGGGGAGAGACCCAGTACTTC. Translation: CASSLNPASGVGGETQYF.

The chain is built from TRBV5-1 and TRBJ2-5; 8 bases agree with TRBD2. This CDR3 comprises 15 residues. The germline gives CDR1 SGHRS, CDR2 YFSETQ. The ends lost 0 bases at V and 7 bases at J; junction bases unmatched: 8. The CDR3 spells CASSLVAGTPGTQYF. DNA of the CDR3: TGCGCCAGCAGCTTGGTAGCGGGGACGCCAGGGACCCAGTACTTC.

The chain links TRBV29-1 to TRBJ1-1, with 8 nucleotides matching TRBD1. Trimming at V came to 5 bases and at J to 4 bases, leaving 6 bases not matched to a gene. CDR1 SQVTM and CDR2 ANQGSEA come from the germline V gene. This CDR3 region has 13 residues. This CDR3 is CSVRTGKGTEAFF. DNA for the CDR3: TGCAGCGTTCGGACAGGGAAGGGCACTGAAGCTTTCTTT.

The DNA for the CDR3 is TGTGCCAGCAGCTCCCGTACGGGGACCCAGTACTTC. It specifies CASSSRTGTQYF. V is TRBV7-2 and J is TRBJ2-5; the D is unclear. Germline CDR1 and CDR2: SGHTA and FQGNSA. The CDR3 is 12 amino acids. Trimming left V 4 bases short and J 7 bases short, with 10 bases between.

The J gene is TRBJ2-2, the V gene TRBV7-3; D is possibly TRBD2 (5 bases). Germline V lookup: CDR1 SGHTA, CDR2 FQGTGA. V dropped 3 bases and J dropped 6 bases, with 5 bases sitting between them. The CDR3 covers 12 residues. The DNA for the CDR3 is TGTGCCAGCAGCTTCGGGGCCGGGGAGCTGTTTTTT. Translated: CASSFGAGELFF.

The chain joins TRBV18 to TRBJ2-3, with TRBD2 identical over 8 bases. There are 17 residues in the CDR3. After removal of 1 base from V and 1 base from J, the junction contained 7 bases not matched to a gene. The germline CDR1 and CDR2 sequences are KGHSH and LQKENI. CDR3 protein: CASSPLMAGGGTDTQYF. As DNA, the CDR3 is TGTGCCAGCTCACCACTTATGGCGGGGGGCGGCACAGATACGCAGTATTTT.